The 22 T cell receptor beta chains in this list originate from one sample, sequenced in a study of radiotherapy plus CTLA-4 blockade in lung cancer. Sequencing was performed with immunoSEQ multiplex PCR; in TCRdb, only in-frame clones are kept and a portion is missing. The sample includes around 80,000 clones, under 75% of them seen just once. The source was peripheral blood, collected from a patient treated with radiotherapy plus ipilimumab. The receptor set was obtained from a human donor with non-small cell lung cancer whose response to radiotherapy plus ipilimumab could not be evaluated.

CDR3 amino acids: CASSPGGGAETQYF. The CDR3, as DNA: TGTGCCAGCTCACCAGGGGGGGGCGCGGAGACCCAGTACTTC. V and J are TRBV18 and TRBJ2-5, with TRBD2 as a possible D gene (7 bases). Germline CDR1 and CDR2: KGHSH and LQKENI. V lost 2 bases and J 5 bases, leaving 12 bases between the germline ends. CDR3 size: 14 residues. Full variable domain (remainder filled in from reference TRBV18 and TRBJ2-5): NAGVMQNPRHLVRRRGQEARLRCSPMKGHSHVYWYRQLPEEGLKFMVYLQKENIIDESGMPKERFSAEFPKEGPSILRIQQVVRGDSAAYFCASSPGGGAETQYFGPGTRLLVL.

The chain carries TRBV19 and TRBJ2-5; no reliable D call. The J call may be incorrect, as the DNA end agrees better with TRBJ2-7. The CDR3 contains 13 residues. Germline V lookup: CDR1 LNHDA, CDR2 SQIVND (reference sequence). In DNA form, the CDR3 reads TGTGCCAGTAGTATAGGGGCTAGCTACGAGCAGTACTTC. It codes for CASSIGASYEQYF.

This chain uses TRBV15 with TRBJ2-7; D perhaps matches TRBD2 (6 bases). V was clipped by 0 bases and J by 6 bases, with 21 bases between them. The germline gives CDR1 LNHNV, CDR2 YYDKDF (reference sequence). The CDR3 has 17 residues. DNA for the CDR3: TGTGCCACCAGCAGAGATCTGGCTTTGGAGGGAGCCTCCGAGCAGTACTTC. Amino acids: CATSRDLALEGASEQYF.

The table lists this clone with a count of one. This rearrangement joins TRBV7-8 to TRBJ2-3; D gene ambiguous. The CDR3 contains 15 residues. Trimming removed 2 bases at V and 6 bases at J, with 15 bases between. Germline V lookup: CDR1 SGHVS, CDR2 FQNEAQ. CDR3 residues: CASSLRVVDGDTQYF. DNA for the CDR3: TGTGCCAGCAGCTTACGGGTCGTGGATGGGGATACGCAGTATTTT.

Details on this clone: The sample holds other DNA sequences that translate to the same CDR3. V gene TRBV5-4 combines with J gene TRBJ1-2; 9 bases are shared with TRBD1. Germline V lookup: CDR1 SGHNT, CDR2 YYREEE (reference sequence). V lost 4 bases to trimming and J lost 2 bases; unmatched junction nucleotides: 3. The CDR3 loop spans 14 amino acids. CDR3: CASSLGQGNYGYTF. The CDR3, as DNA: TGTGCCAGCAGCCTTGGACAGGGGAACTATGGCTACACCTTC.

V and J are TRBV5-1 and TRBJ2-5, with TRBD2 matching 8 bases. The closer fit of TRBJ2-7 to the DNA end suggests the J call may be wrong. Germline CDR1 is SGHRS and CDR2 is YFSETQ. This CDR3 comprises 15 residues. The CDR3 DNA sequence: TGCGCCAGCAGCTTGGAAGGGACTAGCTCCTACGAGCAGTACTTC. It specifies CASSLEGTSSYEQYF.

V gene TRBV27 combines with J gene TRBJ1-6, with TRBD1 matching 9 bases. Trimming at V came to 0 bases and at J to 7 bases, leaving 16 bases not matched to a gene. CDR1 and CDR2 (germline): MNHEY, SMNVEV (reference sequence). The CDR3 consists of 20 residues. The CDR3 region has the DNA TGTGCCAGCAGTTTATCGATTGAGACAGGGGGTGGTGGGACAAATTCACCCCTCCACTTT. Translating it yields CASSLSIETGGGGTNSPLHF.

This CDR3 is CASSVGGGTTEAFF. The CDR3 DNA reads as TGTGCCAGCAGCGTAGGAGGAGGGACCACTGAAGCTTTCTTT. This chain joins TRBV9 and TRBJ1-1; maybe TRBD1 (5 bases). Germline values: CDR1 SGDLS, CDR2 YYNGEE. V shed 0 bases and J shed 4 bases, with 10 bases lying between them. The CDR3 sequence is 14 residues long. The full variable domain, rest sourced from reference TRBV9 and TRBJ1-1, is DSGVTQTPKHLITATGQRVTLRCSPRSGDLSVYWYQQSLDQGLQFLIQYYNGEERAKGNILERFSAQQFPDLHSELNLSSLELGDSALYFCASSVGGGTTEAFFGQGTRLTVV.

This clone came up a few times. The chain uses TRBV6-6 and TRBJ2-5; 14 bases agree with TRBD2. The CDR3 contains 15 residues. J was trimmed by 5 bases and V by 7 bases; bases with no gene match: 6. Germline V gene data show CDR1 as MNHNY and CDR2 as SVGAGI (reference sequence). CDR3 sequence: CASTLRTSGGETQYF. In DNA, the CDR3 is TGTGCCAGCACCCTCCGGACTAGCGGGGGGGAGACCCAGTACTTC.

The V call is TRBV28, the J call TRBJ1-2; 7 bases agree with TRBD1. The CDR3 runs to 17 residues. CDR1 is MDHEN, CDR2 SYDVKM, per germline. The V segment lost 2 bases and the J segment 1 base; nucleotides outside the gene matches: 10. DNA for the CDR3: TGTGCCAGCAGTTTACAGGGTGAGGGGGCGCGTAACTATGGCTACACCTTC. Protein: CASSLQGEGARNYGYTF.

The chain links TRBV4-1 to TRBJ1-5; 8 bases map to TRBD1. The CDR3 loop spans 14 amino acids. Germline V gives CDR1 MGHRA, CDR2 YSYEKL. The J segment lost 5 bases and the V segment lost 5 bases, leaving 5 bases of the junction unmatched. CDR3 coding DNA: TGCGCCAGCAGCGAGGACAGGGCGGATCAGCCCCAGCATTTT. This translates into CASSEDRADQPQHF.

This rearrangement joins TRBV7-2 to TRBJ2-3; 12 bases are shared with TRBD2. The CDR3 spans 18 residues. The germline V gene encodes CDR1 SGHTA and CDR2 FQGNSA. V gave up 2 bases and J gave up 4 bases; unmatched junction bases: 10. CDR3 loop: CASSLTPRLAGVADTQYF. The DNA for the CDR3 is TGTGCCAGCAGCTTAACCCCCCGACTAGCGGGAGTCGCAGATACGCAGTATTTT.

The chain links TRBV7-2 to TRBJ2-1, with 7 bases aligning to TRBD2. Trimming removed 0 bases from V and 6 bases from J; junction bases left unmatched: 2. The CDR3 extends over 14 amino acids. Germline CDR1 reads SGHTA; CDR2 reads FQGNSA. The CDR3 protein is CASSLAGGTNEQFF. The CDR3 bases are TGTGCCAGCAGCTTAGCGGGGGGGACCAATGAGCAGTTCTTC.

The V and J genes are TRBV5-1 and TRBJ1-1, with D uncertain. The CDR3 is 13 amino acids. Per germline, CDR1 SGHRS and CDR2 YFSETQ. The V end lost 2 bases, the J end lost 1 base, and 6 bases lay between the germline ends. CDR3 sequence reads: CASSFGWNTEAFF. The DNA of the CDR3 is TGCGCCAGCAGCTTCGGGTGGAACACTGAAGCTTTCTTT. Filled out from reference TRBV5-1 and TRBJ1-1, the complete variable domain reads KAGVTQTPRYLIKTRGQQVTLSCSPISGHRSVSWYQQTPGQGLQFLFEYFSETQRNKGNFPGRFSGRQFSNSRSEMNVSTLELGDSALYLCASSFGWNTEAFFGQGTRLTVV.

The chain has TRBV11-2 and TRBJ1-2; D gene unclear. The germline V and J ends were trimmed by 1 base and 2 bases, with 5 bases remaining between them. The CDR3 has 13 residues. Germline lookup yields CDR1 SGHAT and CDR2 FQNNGV. CDR3 region: CASSLAQNYGYTF. The CDR3 DNA follows: TGTGCCAGCAGCTTAGCACAGAACTATGGCTACACCTTC.

A few counts support this clone. The chain recombines TRBV6-1 with TRBJ1-1, with TRBD1 matching over 10 bases. From germline, CDR1 is MNHNS and CDR2 SASEGT. J gave up 7 bases and V 4 bases, and 12 bases lay outside the gene matches. This CDR3 comprises 16 residues. CDR3: CASSGLGTGEYGEAFF. In DNA, the CDR3 is TGTGCCAGCAGTGGACTGGGGACAGGGGAATACGGTGAAGCTTTCTTT.

The rearrangement uses TRBV9 and TRBJ2-2; possibly TRBD2 for D (5 bases). Per the germline V gene, CDR1 is SGDLS and CDR2 is YYNGEE. There are 15 residues in the CDR3. V lost 0 bases and J 3 bases, leaving 9 bases between the germline ends. The CDR3 DNA follows: TGTGCCAGCAGCGTAGCTAGCATGGACACCGGGGAGCTGTTTTTT. The encoded protein is CASSVASMDTGELFF. The variable domain in full, completed from reference TRBV9 and TRBJ2-2, reads DSGVTQTPKHLITATGQRVTLRCSPRSGDLSVYWYQQSLDQGLQFLIQYYNGEERAKGNILERFSAQQFPDLHSELNLSSLELGDSALYFCASSVASMDTGELFFGEGSRLTVL.

This chain connects TRBV19 to TRBJ2-3; weak D call: TRBD1 (5 bases). The CDR3 is 15 residues long. Trimming removed 5 bases at V and 1 base at J, with 13 bases between. Germline V CDR1 and CDR2: LNHDA, SQIVND (reference sequence). The CDR3 sequence: CASSPRDRGTDTQYF. CDR3 sequence (DNA): TGTGCCAGTAGTCCCAGGGATCGGGGCACAGATACGCAGTATTTT.

V and J are TRBV19 and TRBJ1-5, with D unresolved. The germline V and J ends were trimmed by 4 bases and 5 bases, with 18 bases remaining between them. In germline, CDR1 is LNHDA, CDR2 SQIVND (reference sequence). This CDR3 has 16 amino acids. The CDR3 spells CASSTVFRKEDQPQHF. The CDR3 DNA reads TGTGCCAGTAGTACCGTGTTTAGAAAGGAGGATCAGCCCCAGCATTTT.

This clone was seen only a few times. The V call is TRBV29-1, the J call TRBJ1-1, with D perhaps TRBD1 (6 bases). The CDR3 has 17 residues. From germline, CDR1 is SQVTM and CDR2 ANQGSEA. With 4 bases removed from V and 5 bases from J, the gap between germline ends came to 26 bases. The CDR3 loop is CSVVLGRGGRTYTEAFF. CDR3 nucleotides: TGCAGCGTTGTTTTGGGGAGAGGGGGAAGGACGTATACTGAAGCTTTCTTT.

Remarks on this clone: One junction end disagrees with the germline gene, perhaps due to a read error. The gene calls are TRBV5-6 and TRBJ2-3, with 8 bases lining up with TRBD2. The CDR3 is 16 residues long. From germline, CDR1 is SGHDT and CDR2 YYEEEE. The CDR3 spells CASSLLLAPTGGPIHF. Here the CDR3 DNA reads TGTGCCAGCAGCTTACTCCTAGCCCCTACGGGAGGGCCGATCCATTTT.

V usage is TRBV5-6 and J usage is TRBJ2-5; maybe TRBD2 (5 bases). Germline V gives CDR1 SGHDT, CDR2 YYEEEE. This CDR3 contains 16 residues. V was pared by 7 bases and J by 2 bases, with 21 bases between. The CDR3 sequence: CASVETGFNLQETQYF. In nucleotides, the CDR3 is TGTGCCAGCGTCGAAACGGGGTTCAACCTACAAGAGACCCAGTACTTC.